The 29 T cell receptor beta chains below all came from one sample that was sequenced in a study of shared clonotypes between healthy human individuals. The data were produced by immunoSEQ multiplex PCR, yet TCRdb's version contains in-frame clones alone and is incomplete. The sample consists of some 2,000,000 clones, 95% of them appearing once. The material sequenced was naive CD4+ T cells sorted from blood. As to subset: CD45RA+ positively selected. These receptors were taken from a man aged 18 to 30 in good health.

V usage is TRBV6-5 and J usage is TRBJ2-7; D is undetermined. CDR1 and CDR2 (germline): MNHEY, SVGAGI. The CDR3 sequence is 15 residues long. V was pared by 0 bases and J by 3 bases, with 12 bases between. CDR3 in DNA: TGTGCCAGCAGTTACTCGTCGGGTTCTTACTACGAGCAGTACTTC. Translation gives CASSYSSGSYYEQYF.

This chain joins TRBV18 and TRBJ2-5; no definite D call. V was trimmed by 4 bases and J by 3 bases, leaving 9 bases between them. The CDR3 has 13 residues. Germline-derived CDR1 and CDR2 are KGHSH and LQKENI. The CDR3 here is CASSRNLEETQYF. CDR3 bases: TGTGCCAGCTCACGGAATCTGGAAGAGACCCAGTACTTC.

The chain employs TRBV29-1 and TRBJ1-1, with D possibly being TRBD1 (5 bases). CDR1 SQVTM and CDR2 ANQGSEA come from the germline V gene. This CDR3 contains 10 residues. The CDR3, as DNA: TGCAGTGGACAGAACACTGAAGCTTTCTTT. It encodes CSGQNTEAFF.

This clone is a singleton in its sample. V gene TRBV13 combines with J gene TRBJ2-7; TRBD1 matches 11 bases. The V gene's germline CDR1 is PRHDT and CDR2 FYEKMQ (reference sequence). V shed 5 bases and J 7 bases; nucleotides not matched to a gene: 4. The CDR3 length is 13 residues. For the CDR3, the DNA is TGTGCCAGCAGCAAGGACAGGGGGCAAGAGCAGTACTTC. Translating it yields CASSKDRGQEQYF.

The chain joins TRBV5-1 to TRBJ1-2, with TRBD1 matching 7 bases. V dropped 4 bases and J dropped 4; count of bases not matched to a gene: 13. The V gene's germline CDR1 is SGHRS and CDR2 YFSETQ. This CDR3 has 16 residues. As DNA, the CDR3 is TGCGCCAGCAGCCCGAGCCCGGGACAGTCTGGCTATGGCTACACCTTC. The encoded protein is CASSPSPGQSGYGYTF.

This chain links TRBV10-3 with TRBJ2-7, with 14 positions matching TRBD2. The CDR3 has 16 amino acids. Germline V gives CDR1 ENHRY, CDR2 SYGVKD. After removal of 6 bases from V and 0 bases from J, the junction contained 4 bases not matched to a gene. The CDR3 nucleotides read TGTGCCATCAGCCGGACTAGCGGGGGGTCCTCCTACGAGCAGTACTTC. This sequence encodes CAISRTSGGSSYEQYF.

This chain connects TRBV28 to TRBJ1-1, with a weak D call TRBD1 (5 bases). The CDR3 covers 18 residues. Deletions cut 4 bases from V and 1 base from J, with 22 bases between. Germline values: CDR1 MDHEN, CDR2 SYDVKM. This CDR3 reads CASSSKYRDRSWNTEAFF. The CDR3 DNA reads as TGTGCCAGCAGTTCAAAATACCGGGACCGCAGCTGGAACACTGAAGCTTTCTTT.

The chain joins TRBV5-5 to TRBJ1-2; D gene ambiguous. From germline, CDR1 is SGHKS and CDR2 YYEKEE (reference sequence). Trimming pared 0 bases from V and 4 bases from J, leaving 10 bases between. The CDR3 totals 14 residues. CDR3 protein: CASSLAGPGYGYTF. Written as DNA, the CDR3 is TGTGCCAGCAGCTTGGCCGGACCCGGCTATGGCTACACCTTC.

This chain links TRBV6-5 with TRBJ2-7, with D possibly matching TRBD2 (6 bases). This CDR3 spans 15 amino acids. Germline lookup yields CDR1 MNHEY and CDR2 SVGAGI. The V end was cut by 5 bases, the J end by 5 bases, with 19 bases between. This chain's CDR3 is CASSRSYGLIHEQYF. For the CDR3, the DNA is TGTGCCAGCAGTAGGTCGTACGGACTAATCCACGAGCAGTACTTC.

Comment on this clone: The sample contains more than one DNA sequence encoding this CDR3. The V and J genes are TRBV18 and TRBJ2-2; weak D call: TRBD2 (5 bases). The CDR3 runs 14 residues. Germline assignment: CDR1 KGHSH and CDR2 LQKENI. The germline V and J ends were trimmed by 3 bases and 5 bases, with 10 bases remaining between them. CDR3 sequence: CASSPTGNTGELFF. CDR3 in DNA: TGTGCCAGCTCACCCACCGGGAATACCGGGGAGCTGTTTTTT.

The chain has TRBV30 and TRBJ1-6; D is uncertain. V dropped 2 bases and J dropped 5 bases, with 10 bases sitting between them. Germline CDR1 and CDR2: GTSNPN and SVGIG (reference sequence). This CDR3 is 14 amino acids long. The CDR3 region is CAWSPPGHNSPLHF. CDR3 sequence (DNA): TGTGCCTGGAGTCCCCCGGGTCATAATTCACCCCTCCACTTT.

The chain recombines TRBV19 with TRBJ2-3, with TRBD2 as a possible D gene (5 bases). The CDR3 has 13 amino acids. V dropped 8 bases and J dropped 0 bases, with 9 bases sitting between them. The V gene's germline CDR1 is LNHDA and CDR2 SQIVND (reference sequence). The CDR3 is CASEPGSTDTQYF. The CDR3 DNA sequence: TGTGCCAGTGAACCGGGAAGCACAGATACGCAGTATTTT.

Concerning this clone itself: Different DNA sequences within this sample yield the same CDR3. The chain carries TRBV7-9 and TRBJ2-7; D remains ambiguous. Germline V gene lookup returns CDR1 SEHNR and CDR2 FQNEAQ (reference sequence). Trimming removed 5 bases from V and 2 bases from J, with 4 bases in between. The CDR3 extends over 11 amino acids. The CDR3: CASSPAYEQYF. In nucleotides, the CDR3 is TGTGCCAGCAGCCCAGCCTACGAGCAGTACTTC.

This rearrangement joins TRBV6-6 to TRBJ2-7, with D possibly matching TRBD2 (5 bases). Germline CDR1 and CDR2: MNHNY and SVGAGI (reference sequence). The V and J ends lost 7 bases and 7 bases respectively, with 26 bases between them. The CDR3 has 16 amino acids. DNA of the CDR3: TGTGCCAGCACCCCCCGAGGGAGCCAATATCTCTCTGAGCAGTACTTC. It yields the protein CASTPRGSQYLSEQYF.

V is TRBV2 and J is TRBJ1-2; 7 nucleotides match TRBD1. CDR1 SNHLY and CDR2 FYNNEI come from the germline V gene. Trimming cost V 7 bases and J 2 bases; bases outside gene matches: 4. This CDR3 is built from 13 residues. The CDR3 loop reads CASTKDRNYGYTF. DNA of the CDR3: TGTGCCAGCACCAAGGACAGGAACTATGGCTACACCTTC.

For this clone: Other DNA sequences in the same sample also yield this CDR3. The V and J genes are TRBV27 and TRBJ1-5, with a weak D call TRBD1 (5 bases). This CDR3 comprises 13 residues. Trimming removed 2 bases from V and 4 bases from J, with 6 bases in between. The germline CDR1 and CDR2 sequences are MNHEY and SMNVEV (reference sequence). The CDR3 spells CASSLKGNQPQHF. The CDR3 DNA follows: TGTGCCAGCAGTTTAAAGGGGAATCAGCCCCAGCATTTT.

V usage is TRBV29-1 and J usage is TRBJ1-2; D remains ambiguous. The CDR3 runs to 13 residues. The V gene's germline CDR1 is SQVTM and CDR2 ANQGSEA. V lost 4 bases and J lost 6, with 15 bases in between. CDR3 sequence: CSVVGGSGDGYTF. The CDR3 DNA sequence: TGCAGCGTTGTTGGAGGGTCAGGCGATGGCTACACCTTC.

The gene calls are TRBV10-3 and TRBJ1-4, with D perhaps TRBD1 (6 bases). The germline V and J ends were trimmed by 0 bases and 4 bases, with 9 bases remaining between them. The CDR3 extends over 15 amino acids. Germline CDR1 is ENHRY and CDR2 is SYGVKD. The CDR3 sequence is CAISESGGNNEKLFF. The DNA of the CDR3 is TGTGCCATCAGTGAGTCAGGGGGGAATAATGAAAAACTGTTTTTT.

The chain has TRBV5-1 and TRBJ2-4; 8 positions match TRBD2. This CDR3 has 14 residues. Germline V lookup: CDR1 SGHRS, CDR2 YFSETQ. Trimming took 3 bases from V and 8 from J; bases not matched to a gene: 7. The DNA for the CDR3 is TGCGCCAGCAGCTCCGGGACTAGTTGGGACATTCAGTACTTC. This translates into CASSSGTSWDIQYF.

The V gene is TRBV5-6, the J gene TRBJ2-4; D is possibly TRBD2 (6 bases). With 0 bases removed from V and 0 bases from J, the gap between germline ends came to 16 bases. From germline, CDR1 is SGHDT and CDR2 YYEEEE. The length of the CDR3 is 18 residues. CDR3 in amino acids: CASSLGTSRNLAKNIQYF. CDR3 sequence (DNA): TGTGCCAGCAGCTTGGGAACTAGCCGTAATCTAGCCAAAAACATTCAGTACTTC.

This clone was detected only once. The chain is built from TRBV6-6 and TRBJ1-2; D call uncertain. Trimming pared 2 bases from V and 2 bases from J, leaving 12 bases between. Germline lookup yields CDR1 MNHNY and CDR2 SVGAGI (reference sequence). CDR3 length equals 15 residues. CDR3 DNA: TGTGCCAGCAGTTACAATGTGGGCTCAAACTATGGCTACACCTTC. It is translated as CASSYNVGSNYGYTF.

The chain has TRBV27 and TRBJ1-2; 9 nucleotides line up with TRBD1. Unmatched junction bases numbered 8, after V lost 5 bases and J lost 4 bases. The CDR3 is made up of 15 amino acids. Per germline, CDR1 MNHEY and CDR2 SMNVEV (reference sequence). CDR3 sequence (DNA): TGTGCCAGCAGTCGATTCCTGGGACAGGGCTATGGCTACACCTTC. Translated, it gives CASSRFLGQGYGYTF.

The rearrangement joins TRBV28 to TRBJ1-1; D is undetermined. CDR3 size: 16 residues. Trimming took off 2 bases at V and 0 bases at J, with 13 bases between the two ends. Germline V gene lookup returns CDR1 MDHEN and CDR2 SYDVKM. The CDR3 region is CASSLGSVLMNTEAFF. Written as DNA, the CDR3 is TGTGCCAGCAGTTTAGGTTCAGTTCTAATGAACACTGAAGCTTTCTTT.

This CDR3 is CASSAFPAPDTQYF. As DNA, the CDR3 is TGCGCCAGCAGCGCATTCCCGGCCCCAGATACGCAGTATTTT. This chain joins TRBV5-1 and TRBJ2-3; no clear D. The CDR3 contains 14 residues. Germline CDR1 reads SGHRS; CDR2 reads YFSETQ. V gave up 4 bases and J gave up 4 bases, with 13 bases separating them. The complete variable domain, with remaining parts taken from reference TRBV5-1 and TRBJ2-3, reads KAGVTQTPRYLIKTRGQQVTLSCSPISGHRSVSWYQQTPGQGLQFLFEYFSETQRNKGNFPGRFSGRQFSNSRSEMNVSTLELGDSALYLCASSAFPAPDTQYFGPGTRLTVL.

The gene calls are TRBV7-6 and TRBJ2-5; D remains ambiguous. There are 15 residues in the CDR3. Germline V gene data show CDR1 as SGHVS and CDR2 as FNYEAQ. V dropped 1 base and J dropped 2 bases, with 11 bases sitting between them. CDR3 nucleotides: TGTGCCAGCAGCTTAGATGGGCACAGACAAGAGACCCAGTACTTC. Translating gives CASSLDGHRQETQYF.

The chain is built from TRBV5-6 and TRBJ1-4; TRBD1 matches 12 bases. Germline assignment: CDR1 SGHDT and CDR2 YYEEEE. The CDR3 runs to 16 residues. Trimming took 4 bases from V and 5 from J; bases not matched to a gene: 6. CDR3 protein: CASSPTGTGGNEKLFF. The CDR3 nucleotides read TGTGCCAGCAGCCCGACGGGGACAGGGGGCAATGAAAAACTGTTTTTT.

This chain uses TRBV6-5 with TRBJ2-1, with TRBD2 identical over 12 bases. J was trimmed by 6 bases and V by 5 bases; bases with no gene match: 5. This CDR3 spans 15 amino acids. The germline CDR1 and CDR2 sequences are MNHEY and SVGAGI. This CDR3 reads CASSPLAGGGNEQFF. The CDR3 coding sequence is TGTGCCAGCAGTCCTCTAGCGGGAGGGGGCAATGAGCAGTTCTTC.

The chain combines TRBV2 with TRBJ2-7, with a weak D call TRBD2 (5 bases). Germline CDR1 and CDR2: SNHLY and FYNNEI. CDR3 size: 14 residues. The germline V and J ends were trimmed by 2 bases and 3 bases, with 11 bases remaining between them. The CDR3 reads CASSETGSYYEQYF. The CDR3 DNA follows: TGTGCCAGCAGTGAAACGGGAAGCTACTACGAGCAGTACTTC.

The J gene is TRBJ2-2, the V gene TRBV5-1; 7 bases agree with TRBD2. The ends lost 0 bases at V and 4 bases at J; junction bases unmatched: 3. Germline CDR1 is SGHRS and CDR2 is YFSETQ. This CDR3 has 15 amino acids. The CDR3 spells CASSLESGGTGELFF. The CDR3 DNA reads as TGCGCCAGCAGCTTGGAATCGGGAGGCACCGGGGAGCTGTTTTTT.